This TCR beta chain comes out of a study of CD8+ T cells in alopecia areata. Study overall: Among treated patients, oral tofacitinib was administered at 5 to 10 mg twice daily. Findings of the study overall: Clonality was higher in lesional than normal scalp, especially in alopecia totalis/universalis. Against the mouse data, patients shared TCRs less clearly, possibly for HLA reasons.

The J segment lost 3 bases and the V segment lost 1 base, leaving 5 bases of the junction unmatched. Germline V gene lookup returns CDR1 SGDLS and CDR2 YYNGEE. The CDR3 is made up of 15 amino acids. As for this clone: What it binds is not known.

RNA was isolated and reverse transcribed to cDNA, the sequencing template. Some clones are missing from TCRdb's copy, which holds only in-frame ones; the method was immunoSEQ multiplex PCR. This table holds around 250,000 clones, approximately 61% found once. The sequenced sample was CD4+ T cells sorted from blood, obtained at week 0. This chain uses TRBV9 with TRBJ2-7; 9 bases agree with TRBD1. The clonotype was recovered from a human donor with alopecia areata. DNA of the CDR3: TGTGCCAGCAGCGTATCCGGGACAGGGCTCTACGAGCAGTACTTC. It yields the protein CASSVSGTGLYEQYF.